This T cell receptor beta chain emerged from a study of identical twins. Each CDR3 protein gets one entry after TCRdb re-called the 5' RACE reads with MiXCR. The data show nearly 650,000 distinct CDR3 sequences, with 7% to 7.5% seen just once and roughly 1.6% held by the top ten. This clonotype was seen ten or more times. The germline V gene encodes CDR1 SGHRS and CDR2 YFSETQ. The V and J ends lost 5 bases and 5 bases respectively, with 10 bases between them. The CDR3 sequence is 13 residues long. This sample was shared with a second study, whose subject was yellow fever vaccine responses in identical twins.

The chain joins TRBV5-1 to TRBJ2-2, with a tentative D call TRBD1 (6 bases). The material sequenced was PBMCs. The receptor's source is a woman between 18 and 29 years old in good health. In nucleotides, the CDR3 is TGCGCCAGCAGACAGGGTCCGACCGGGGAGCTGTTTTTT. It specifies CASRQGPTGELFF.